Listed here is a single TCR beta chain. This sample is part of a study of cytomegalovirus exposure and HLA in healthy donors. The PCR ran on 60 Vbeta and 13 Jbeta primers. Profiled with immunoSEQ multiplex PCR; TCRdb holds only in-frame clones, not every one. The table has 150,000 to 200,000 clones, more than 75% seen once. The CDR3 has 14 amino acids. Trimming at V came to 6 bases and at J to 7 bases, leaving 9 bases not matched to a gene. Germline assignment: CDR1 MNHEY and CDR2 SVGAGI. This chain joins TRBV6-5 and TRBJ2-1; 7 bases line up with TRBD2. The source material was PBMCs. The TCR comes from a woman aged 45-65 years in good health and CMV-seropositive. CDR3 sequence (DNA): TGTGCCAGCAGATACGGGGGTAGCGGGAATGAGCAGTTCTTC. Translating gives CASRYGGSGNEQFF.